These 20 T cell receptor beta chains came from one sample sequenced in a study of OX40 agonist ivuxolimab in advanced cancers. Method: immunoSEQ multiplex PCR; TCRdb's copy keeps in-frame clones and lacks some. The sample includes roughly 38,000 clones, around 82% of them seen just once. The starting material was CD4+ or CD8+ T cells sorted from blood, obtained in a trial of the OX40 agonist ivuxolimab. These receptors were collected from an adult with an advanced solid tumor such as melanoma, head and neck, liver or kidney cancer.

This chain links TRBV6-5 with TRBJ2-2, with a possible D match to TRBD1 (5 bases). Germline V gives CDR1 MNHEY, CDR2 SVGAGI. Trimming removed 4 bases from V and 1 base from J, with 10 bases in between. The CDR3 covers 15 residues. The CDR3 sequence: CASSLRQKNTGELFF. The CDR3 nucleotides are TGTGCCAGCAGTTTACGACAGAAGAACACCGGGGAGCTGTTTTTT.

The chain combines TRBV5-1 with TRBJ2-3; D is unresolved. The V gene lost 4 bases and the J gene lost 2 bases, with 14 bases spanning the gap. This CDR3 has 15 amino acids. The germline V gene has CDR1 SGHRS and CDR2 YFSETQ. The CDR3: CASSLGRSFTDTQYF. The CDR3 nucleotides read TGCGCCAGCAGCCTCGGACGGTCCTTCACAGATACGCAGTATTTT.

CDR3 sequence (DNA): TGTGCCAGCAGTTACGGTCAAGGGGGGAATCAGCCCCAGCATTTT. Translating gives CASSYGQGGNQPQHF. The chain carries TRBV6-9 and TRBJ1-5, with D perhaps matching TRBD1 (6 bases). This CDR3 spans 15 amino acids. Germline CDR1 is MNHGY and CDR2 is SVAAGI. The ends were cut back, 3 bases at V and 4 bases at J, with 13 bases in the middle.

J is TRBJ2-7 and V is TRBV2; 8 bases match TRBD1. The CDR3 is 16 residues long. Germline CDR1 is SNHLY and CDR2 is FYNNEI. V shed 4 bases, J shed 3 bases, and the junction held 11 bases outside the gene matches. The CDR3 DNA reads as TGTGCCAGCAGTGGCCGGGACAGGCTTAGGGACTACGAGCAGTACTTC. This codes for CASSGRDRLRDYEQYF. The whole variable domain, remainder taken from reference TRBV2 and TRBJ2-7, is EPEVTQTPSHQVTQMGQEVILRCVPISNHLYFYWYRQILGQKVEFLVSFYNNEISEKSEIFDDQFSVERPDGSNFTLKIRSTKLEDSAMYFCASSGRDRLRDYEQYFGPGTRLTVT.

The V call is TRBV7-9, the J call TRBJ1-1; perhaps TRBD1 as D (5 bases). There are 15 residues in the CDR3. Germline-derived CDR1 and CDR2 are SEHNR and FQNEAQ (reference sequence). Trimming took off 5 bases at V and 2 bases at J, with 15 bases between the two ends. CDR3 sequence (DNA): TGTGCCAGCAGCCGTGCGGGAGGGGTTAACACTGAAGCTTTCTTT. It is translated as CASSRAGGVNTEAFF.

The chain joins TRBV5-1 to TRBJ2-5; TRBD2 aligns across 13 bases. Trimming removed 2 bases from V and 2 bases from J; junction bases left unmatched: 6. Germline V CDR1 and CDR2: SGHRS, YFSETQ. The CDR3 is 17 amino acids. CDR3 region: CASSLRLAGGVQETQYF. The DNA of the CDR3 is TGCGCCAGCAGCTTAAGACTAGCGGGGGGCGTTCAAGAGACCCAGTACTTC.

The V and J genes are TRBV7-2 and TRBJ1-2; 10 bases fit TRBD1. Losses at the gene ends were 3 bases for V and 8 bases for J; bases not matched to a gene: 6. The CDR3 runs 14 residues. CDR1 and CDR2 from the germline V gene are SGHTA and FQGNSA. CDR3 bases: TGTGCCAGCAGCTTCTCGGACAGGGGGAGGGGCTACACCTTC. This gives the protein CASSFSDRGRGYTF.

The chain recombines TRBV6-1 with TRBJ1-2; no firm D call. Germline CDR1 reads MNHNS; CDR2 reads SASEGT. The CDR3 has 13 residues. Trimming took 3 bases from V and 5 from J, leaving 10 bases between them. The CDR3 sequence: CASSDRSWYGYTF. The CDR3 nucleotides read TGTGCCAGCAGTGATAGGAGTTGGTATGGCTACACCTTC.

There are a few counts of this clone. The chain is built from TRBV6-6 and TRBJ2-3; 10 nucleotides agree with TRBD1. Trimming removed 5 bases from V and 4 bases from J; junction bases left unmatched: 3. CDR3 length equals 14 residues. Per germline, CDR1 MNHNY and CDR2 SVGAGI (reference sequence). Here the CDR3 reads CASSPGTGADTQYF. CDR3 nucleotides: TGTGCCAGCAGTCCCGGGACAGGGGCAGATACGCAGTATTTT.

The chain is built from TRBV7-2 and TRBJ1-4, with D possibly matching TRBD1 (5 bases). Germline values: CDR1 SGHTA, CDR2 FQGNSA. The CDR3 loop spans 15 amino acids. Trimming left V 0 bases short and J 8 bases short, with 13 bases between. The CDR3 here is CASSLAGNRGEKLFF. The CDR3 coding sequence is TGTGCCAGCAGCTTAGCAGGAAACCGGGGGGAAAAACTGTTTTTT.

The chain carries TRBV5-1 and TRBJ2-2; possibly TRBD1 for D (7 bases). The CDR3 runs to 15 residues. Germline loops: CDR1 SGHRS, CDR2 YFSETQ. V lost 5 bases, J lost 4 bases, and 15 bases lay in between. CDR3 coding DNA: TGCGCCAGCAGTCACACAGGGGAGGCCACCGGGGAGCTGTTTTTT. Protein sequence: CASSHTGEATGELFF.

V and J are TRBV6-5 and TRBJ1-2; D is perhaps TRBD1 (6 bases). V was trimmed by 6 bases and J by 7 bases, leaving 12 bases between them. CDR3 length: 12 residues. The germline gives CDR1 MNHEY, CDR2 SVGAGI. The CDR3 sequence: CASRPQGFGYTF. The CDR3 coding sequence is TGTGCCAGCAGACCACAGGGATTTGGCTACACCTTC.

The rearrangement links TRBV5-6 to TRBJ2-7, with D possibly matching TRBD1 (5 bases). V lost 5 bases and J 1 base, leaving 10 bases between the germline ends. In germline, CDR1 is SGHDT, CDR2 YYEEEE. This CDR3 has 13 amino acids. The DNA of the CDR3 is TGTGCCAGCAGGCTATCAGGGTCCTACGAGCAGTACTTC. Amino acid sequence: CASRLSGSYEQYF. The full variable domain, rest sourced from reference TRBV5-6 and TRBJ2-7, is DAGVTQSPTHLIKTRGQQVTLRCSPKSGHDTVSWYQQALGQGPQFIFQYYEEEERQRGNFPDRFSGHQFPNYSSELNVNALLLGDSALYLCASRLSGSYEQYFGPGTRLTVT.

CDR3 in DNA: TGTGCCAGCAGCTTAGGCAGTGCCAACAATCAGCCCCAGCATTTT. Its translation: CASSLGSANNQPQHF. The chain links TRBV7-2 to TRBJ1-5; no definite D call. Trimming removed 1 base from V and 3 bases from J, with 10 bases in between. CDR1 is SGHTA, CDR2 FQGNSA, per germline. CDR3 length: 15 residues.

The genes are TRBV4-3 and TRBJ2-1; 10 nucleotides agree with TRBD1. Germline V gene data show CDR1 as LGHNA and CDR2 as YSLEER. V lost 0 bases, J lost 2 bases, and 1 base stayed unmatched. This CDR3 is built from 16 residues. The CDR3 DNA reads as TGCGCCAGCAGCCAAGATGGGACAGGGGCCTACAATGAGCAGTTCTTC. This sequence encodes CASSQDGTGAYNEQFF.

The chain recombines TRBV2 with TRBJ1-6; D gene uncertain. This CDR3 spans 15 amino acids. The V gene's germline CDR1 is SNHLY and CDR2 FYNNEI. The V end lost 2 bases, the J end lost 2 bases, and 7 bases lay between the germline ends. CDR3 DNA sequence: TGTGCCAGCAGTGAAACCGGGACCTATAATTCACCCCTCCACTTT. This gives the protein CASSETGTYNSPLHF.

The CDR3 DNA is TGTGCCAGTAGTATTAGGACAGGGGACAATTCACCCCTCCACTTT. Protein product: CASSIRTGDNSPLHF. The chain recombines TRBV19 with TRBJ1-6; 9 bases agree with TRBD1. CDR1 and CDR2 (germline): LNHDA, SQIVND (reference sequence). The CDR3 sequence is 15 residues long. V trimming: 3 bases; J trimming: 7 bases; junction bases outside the gene matches: 4.

The rearrangement links TRBV11-2 to TRBJ2-7, with 7 nucleotides matching TRBD1. V lost 3 bases to trimming and J lost 0 bases; unmatched junction nucleotides: 8. Germline V gene lookup returns CDR1 SGHAT and CDR2 FQNNGV. The CDR3 has 16 residues. The CDR3 is CASSLLRDSSSYEQYF. The CDR3 nucleotides read TGTGCCAGCAGCTTGCTCAGGGACAGCAGCTCCTACGAGCAGTACTTC.

The CDR3 DNA is TGTGCCAGCAGTTACTCGGGTTCCTACGAGCAGTACTTC. This codes for CASSYSGSYEQYF. The V call is TRBV6-6, the J call TRBJ2-7; D call uncertain. The CDR3 is 13 residues long. CDR1 and CDR2 from the germline V gene are MNHNY and SVGAGI (reference sequence). Trimming stripped 0 bases from V and 1 base from J, with 4 bases between.

V and J are TRBV7-3 and TRBJ2-1; D uncertain. The V gene lost 1 base and the J gene lost 5 bases, with 6 bases spanning the gap. Germline CDR1 is SGHTA and CDR2 is FQGTGA. The CDR3 sequence is 13 residues long. The CDR3 protein is CASSLRRNNEQFF. CDR3 nucleotide sequence: TGTGCCAGCAGCTTAAGGCGGAACAATGAGCAGTTCTTC.